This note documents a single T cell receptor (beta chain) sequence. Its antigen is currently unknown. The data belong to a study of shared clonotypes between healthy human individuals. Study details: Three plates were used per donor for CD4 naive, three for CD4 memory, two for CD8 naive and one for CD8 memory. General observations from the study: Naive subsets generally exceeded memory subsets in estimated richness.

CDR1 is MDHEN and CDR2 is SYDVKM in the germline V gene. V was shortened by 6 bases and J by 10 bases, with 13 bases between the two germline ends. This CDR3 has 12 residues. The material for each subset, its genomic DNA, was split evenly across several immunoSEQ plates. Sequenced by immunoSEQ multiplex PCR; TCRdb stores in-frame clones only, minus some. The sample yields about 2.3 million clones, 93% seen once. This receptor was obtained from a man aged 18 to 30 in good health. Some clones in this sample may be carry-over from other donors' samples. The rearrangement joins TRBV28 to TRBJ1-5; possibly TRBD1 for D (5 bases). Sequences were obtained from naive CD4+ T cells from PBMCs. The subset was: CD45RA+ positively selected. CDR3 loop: CASRPRDLPQHF. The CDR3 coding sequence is TGTGCCAGCAGACCCCGGGACCTACCCCAGCATTTT. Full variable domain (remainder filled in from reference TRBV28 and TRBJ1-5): DVKVTQSSRYLVKRTGEKVFLECVQDMDHENMFWYRQDPGLGLRLIYFSYDVKMKEKGDIPEGYSVSREKKERFSLILESASTNQTSMYLCASRPRDLPQHFGDGTRLSIL.